This record concerns one T cell receptor beta chain sequence. Its antigen is unidentified. Germline loops: CDR1 SGDLS, CDR2 YYNGEE. Trimming at V came to 1 base and at J to 2 bases, leaving 1 base not matched to a gene. The CDR3 loop spans 14 amino acids. This specimen belongs to a study of cytomegalovirus exposure and HLA in healthy donors. Whole-study findings and limits: A cluster of highly shared sequence variants was likely a sequencing artifact. Association of some 18,000 TCR beta sequences with HLA alleles was found at 0.05 false discovery rate in a later analysis. Investigators reported 150 to 200 TCR beta chains as tied to cytomegalovirus.

PCR primers comprised 60 Vbeta and 13 Jbeta primers. TCRdb's copy holds only in-frame clones and misses some; the assay was immunoSEQ multiplex PCR. The sample holds roughly 140,000 clones, about 72% seen once. This clonotype was sampled from a man aged 35 to 55 in good health and CMV-seronegative. This chain connects TRBV9 to TRBJ2-7; 9 nucleotides line up with TRBD2. Specimen: PBMCs. The CDR3 coding sequence is TGTGCCAGCAGCGTATCTAGCGGGACCTACGAGCAGTACTTC. Amino acids: CASSVSSGTYEQYF.